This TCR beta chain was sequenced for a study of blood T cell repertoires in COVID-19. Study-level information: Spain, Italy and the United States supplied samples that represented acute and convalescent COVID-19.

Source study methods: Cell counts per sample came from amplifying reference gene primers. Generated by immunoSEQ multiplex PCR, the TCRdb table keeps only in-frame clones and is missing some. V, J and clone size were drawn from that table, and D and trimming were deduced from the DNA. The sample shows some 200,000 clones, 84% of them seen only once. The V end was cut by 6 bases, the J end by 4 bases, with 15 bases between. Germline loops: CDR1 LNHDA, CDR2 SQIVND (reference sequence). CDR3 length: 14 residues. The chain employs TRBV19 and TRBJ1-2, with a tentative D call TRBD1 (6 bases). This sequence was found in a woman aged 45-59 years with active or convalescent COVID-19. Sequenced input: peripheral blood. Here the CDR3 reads CASRPSGTPYGYTF. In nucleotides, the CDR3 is TGTGCCAGTAGACCCTCCGGGACACCCTATGGCTACACCTTC.